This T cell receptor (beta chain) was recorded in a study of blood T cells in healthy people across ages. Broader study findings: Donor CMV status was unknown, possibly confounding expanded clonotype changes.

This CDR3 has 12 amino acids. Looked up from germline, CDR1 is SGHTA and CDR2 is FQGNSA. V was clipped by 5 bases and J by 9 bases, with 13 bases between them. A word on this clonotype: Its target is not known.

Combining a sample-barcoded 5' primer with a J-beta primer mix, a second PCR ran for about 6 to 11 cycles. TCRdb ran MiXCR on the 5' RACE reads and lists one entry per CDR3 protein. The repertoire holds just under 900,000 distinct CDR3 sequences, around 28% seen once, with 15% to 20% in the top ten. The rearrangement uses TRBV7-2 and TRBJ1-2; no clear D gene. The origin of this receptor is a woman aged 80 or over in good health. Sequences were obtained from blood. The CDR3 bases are TGTGCCAGCAGCCCCAGGACGGCAAGCTACACCTTC. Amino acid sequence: CASSPRTASYTF. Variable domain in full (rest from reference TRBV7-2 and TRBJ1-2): GAGVSQSPSNKVTEKGKDVELRCDPISGHTALYWYRQSLGQGLEFLIYFQGNSAPDKSGLPSDRFSAERTGGSVSTLTIQRTQQEDSAVYLCASSPRTASYTFGSGTRLTVV.